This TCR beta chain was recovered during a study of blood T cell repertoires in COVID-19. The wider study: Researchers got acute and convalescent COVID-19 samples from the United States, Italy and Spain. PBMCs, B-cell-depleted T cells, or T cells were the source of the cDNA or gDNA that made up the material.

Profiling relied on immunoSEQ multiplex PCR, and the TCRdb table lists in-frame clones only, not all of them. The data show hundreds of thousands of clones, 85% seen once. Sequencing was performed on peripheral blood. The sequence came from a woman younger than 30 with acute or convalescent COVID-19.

In DNA form, the CDR3 reads TGTGCCAGCAGTTACTCGACGACAGCCAGAAACTATGGCTACACCTTC. This sequence encodes CASSYSTTARNYGYTF. The chain links TRBV6-5 to TRBJ1-2, with D perhaps matching TRBD1 (5 bases). V was trimmed by 0 bases and J by 2 bases, leaving 13 bases between them. The CDR3 contains 16 residues. Looked up from germline, CDR1 is MNHEY and CDR2 is SVGAGI.